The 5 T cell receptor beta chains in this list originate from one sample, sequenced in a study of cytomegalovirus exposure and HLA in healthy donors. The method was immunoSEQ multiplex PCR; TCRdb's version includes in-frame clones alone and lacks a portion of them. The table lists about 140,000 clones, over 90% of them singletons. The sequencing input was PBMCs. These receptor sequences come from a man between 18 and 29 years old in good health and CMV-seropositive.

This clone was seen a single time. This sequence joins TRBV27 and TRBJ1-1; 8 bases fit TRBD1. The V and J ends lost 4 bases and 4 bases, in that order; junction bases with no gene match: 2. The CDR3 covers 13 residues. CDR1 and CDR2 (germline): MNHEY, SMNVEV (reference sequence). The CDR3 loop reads CASSYTGGTEAFF. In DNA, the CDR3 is TGTGCCAGCAGTTATACAGGGGGCACTGAAGCTTTCTTT.

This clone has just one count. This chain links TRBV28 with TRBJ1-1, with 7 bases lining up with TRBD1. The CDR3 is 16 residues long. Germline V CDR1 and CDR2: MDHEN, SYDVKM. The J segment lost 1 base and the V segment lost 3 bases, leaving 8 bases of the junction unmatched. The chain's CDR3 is CASSLRGGAGNTEAFF. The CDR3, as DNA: TGTGCCAGCAGTTTGCGAGGGGGCGCGGGGAACACTGAAGCTTTCTTT. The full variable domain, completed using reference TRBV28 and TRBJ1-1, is DVKVTQSSRYLVKRTGEKVFLECVQDMDHENMFWYRQDPGLGLRLIYFSYDVKMKEKGDIPEGYSVSREKKERFSLILESASTNQTSMYLCASSLRGGAGNTEAFFGQGTRLTVV.

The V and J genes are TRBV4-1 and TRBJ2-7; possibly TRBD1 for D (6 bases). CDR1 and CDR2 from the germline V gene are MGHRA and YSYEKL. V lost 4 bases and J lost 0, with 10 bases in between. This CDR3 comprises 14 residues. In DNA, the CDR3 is TGCGCCAGCAGCCTCCAGGGGAGCTCCTACGAGCAGTACTTC. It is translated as CASSLQGSSYEQYF.

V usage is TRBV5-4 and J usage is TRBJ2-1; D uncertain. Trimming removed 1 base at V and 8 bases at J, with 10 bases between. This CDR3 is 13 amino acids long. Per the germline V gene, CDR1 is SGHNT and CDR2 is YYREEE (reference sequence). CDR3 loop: CASSLTTIDEQFF. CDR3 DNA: TGTGCCAGCAGCTTGACTACCATCGATGAGCAGTTCTTC.

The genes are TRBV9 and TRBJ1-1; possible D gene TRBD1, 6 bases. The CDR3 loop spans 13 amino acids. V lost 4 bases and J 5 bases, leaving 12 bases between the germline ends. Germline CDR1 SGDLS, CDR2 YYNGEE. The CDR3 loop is CASSRTVGTEAFF. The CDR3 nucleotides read TGTGCCAGCAGCAGGACAGTGGGTACTGAAGCTTTCTTT. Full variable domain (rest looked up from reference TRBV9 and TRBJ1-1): DSGVTQTPKHLITATGQRVTLRCSPRSGDLSVYWYQQSLDQGLQFLIQYYNGEERAKGNILERFSAQQFPDLHSELNLSSLELGDSALYFCASSRTVGTEAFFGQGTRLTVV.